The TCR beta chain described here comes from a study of blood T cell repertoires in COVID-19. In the study overall: Sites across the United States, Italy and Spain contributed samples from acute and convalescent COVID-19. Nucleic acid was either cDNA or gDNA, and it came from T cells, B-cell-depleted T cells, or PBMCs.

Deletions cut 8 bases from V and 9 bases from J, with 7 bases between. Per the germline V gene, CDR1 is LGHDT and CDR2 is YNNKEL (reference sequence). The CDR3 loop spans 9 amino acids. Assignment of participants to cohorts was predicated upon participant-reported clinical history. Each recovered donor of Cohort 3 presented with two negative PCRs, clearance, or symptom resolution. The repertoire was sequenced with immunoSEQ multiplex PCR; TCRdb's copy has only in-frame clones and lacks some. The table includes hundreds of thousands of clones, about 88% detected once. This TCR came from a middle-aged woman who had recovered from COVID-19. The chain is built from TRBV3-1 (or the pseudogene TRBV3-2) and TRBJ1-1; unclear D gene. Sequencing input: PBMCs or T cells enriched from blood (not recorded which). CDR3 sequence reads: CASCKQAFF. The DNA of the CDR3 is TGTGCCAGCTGCAAGCAAGCTTTCTTT.